These T cell receptor beta chains were read from a single sample in a study of T cells in Graves' hyperthyroidism and ophthalmopathy. TCRdb called the multiplex PCR reads again in MiXCR, with one record for every CDR3 protein. Among about 360,000 distinct CDR3 sequences listed, roughly 13% were seen once. The source material was blood. Receptors were obtained from a woman aged 18-29 years with Graves' hyperthyroidism. Both conserved end residues are part of each CDR3. Fields, in order: V gene, D gene, J gene, clone size, CDR3 DNA, CDR3 protein. A D gene is named only where the DNA matches it firmly. Part of the rows lack a size; the others show once, few, many or a class for expanded clones.

TRBV20-1	.	TRBJ2-7	few	TGCAGTGCTGGACGGACAGCTTACGAGCAGTACTTC	CSAGRTAYEQYF
TRBV6-5	.	TRBJ1-5	.	TGTGCCAGCAGTTCCAGGGTAGCCAATCAGCCCCAGCATTTT	CASSSRVANQPQHF
TRBV12-3/TRBV12-4	.	TRBJ2-5	many	TGTGCCAGCAGTTTGGGACAGTGGGACTTCCAGTACTTC	CASSLGQWDFQYF
TRBV3-1	.	TRBJ2-2	many	TGTGCCAGCAGCGCCGTTTCCGGGGAGCTGTTTTTT	CASSAVSGELFF
TRBV7-2	.	TRBJ1-5	few	TGTGCCAGCAGATTTAGTATAGGGAGAAATCAGCCCCAGCATTTT	CASRFSIGRNQPQHF
TRBV6-1	.	TRBJ1-4	many	TGTGCCAGCAGTGACGAAGCACGGGGAAAACTGTTTTTT	CASSDEARGKLFF
TRBV7-9	.	TRBJ2-7	many	TGTGCCAGCCCCAAACGGTCCGGTTTGGGAGACCGAACCTACGAGCAGTACTTC	CASPKRSGLGDRTYEQYF
TRBV18	.	TRBJ1-5	many	TGTGCCAGCTCTCAGAGCAGGGGAGGGGACAATCAGCCCCAGCATTTT	CASSQSRGGDNQPQHF
TRBV18	TRBD1	TRBJ1-1	many	TGTGCCAGCTCTCCCGGGACAGGGAAGACTGAAGCTTTCTTT	CASSPGTGKTEAFF
TRBV13	.	TRBJ1-6	many	TGTGCCAGCAGACCGCGGGACGGCTATAATTCACCCCTCCACTTT	CASRPRDGYNSPLHF
TRBV14	.	TRBJ1-2	many	TGTGCCAGCAGCCAAGATCTCAGCGAAGGGTATGGCTACACCTTC	CASSQDLSEGYGYTF
TRBV6-1	TRBD1	TRBJ2-6	once	TGTGCCAGCACCAACCTAGGACAGGGCGGCTCTGGGGCCGACGTCCTGACTTTC	CASTNLGQGGSGADVLTF
TRBV20-1	TRBD2	TRBJ2-1	.	TGCAGTGCTAGAGAGGCGGGGGGGCCTATTACGGCTAAGTTCTTC	CSAREAGGPITAKFF
TRBV11-2	.	TRBJ2-1	.	TGTGCCAGCACTCGACTTTCGCTTCCGGAGCAGTTCTTC	CASTRLSLPEQFF
TRBV9	.	TRBJ2-2	.	TGTGCCAGCAGCGTACGGGGGAACGCGGACACATACACCGGGGAGCTGTTTTTT	CASSVRGNADTYTGELFF
TRBV28	.	TRBJ1-2	many	TGTGCCAGCGAAAGCCCCAGGCGAAGGCGCTTCTATGGCTACACCTTC	CASESPRRRRFYGYTF
TRBV5-5	.	TRBJ2-2	many	TGTGCCAGCAGCTTGCCGGGCGCTACTGTCGGGGAGCTGTTTTTT	CASSLPGATVGELFF
TRBV9	TRBD2	TRBJ2-1	few	TGTGCCAGCAGCCCGATCCGGGACTACGGTGAGCAGTTCTTC	CASSPIRDYGEQFF
TRBV12-3/TRBV12-4	.	TRBJ2-1	many	TGTGCCAGCAGCCCAACAGGGTACCAGCAGTTCTTC	CASSPTGYQQFF
TRBV7-9	TRBD1	TRBJ1-2	many	TGTGCCAGCAGCTTCCGGACAGGGGATGGCTACACCTTC	CASSFRTGDGYTF
TRBV5-1	TRBD1	TRBJ2-7	many	TGCGCCAGCAGCTTGGGGACAGGTAATAAGTACGAGCAGTACTTC	CASSLGTGNKYEQYF